Listed below are T cell receptor beta chains from one sample, sequenced in a study of blood T cell repertoires in COVID-19. Repertoires were generated with immunoSEQ multiplex PCR, while TCRdb's copy carries only in-frame clones and drops some. The table lists fewer than 60,000 clones, more than 75% of them singletons, with 20% to 25% in the top ten. Material for sequencing was peripheral blood. The receptors stem from a woman older than 75 with acute or convalescent COVID-19. CDR3s include the opening cysteine and the closing phenylalanine or tryptophan. A D gene is named only where the DNA matches it firmly. Not all rows give a size; the values are once, few, many and, for expanded clones, a class.

CDR3 | DNA | D | J | V | size
CASSPPSSPLHF | TGTGCCAGCTCACCACCTAGTTCACCCCTCCACTTT | . | TRBJ1-6 | TRBV18 | .
CATSPRDRGLGELFF | TGTGCCACCAGTCCGCGGGACAGGGGGCTTGGGGAGCTGTTTTTT | TRBD1 | TRBJ2-2 | TRBV24-1 | .
CARSQPRTGANTEAFF | TGCGCCAGAAGTCAACCGAGGACAGGGGCGAACACTGAAGCTTTCTTT | TRBD1 | TRBJ1-1 | TRBV23-1 | .
CASSRVAGERATQYF | TGTGCCAGCAGTCGGGTGGCGGGGGAACGCGCGACCCAGTACTTC | TRBD2 | TRBJ2-5 | TRBV3-1/TRBV3-2 | .
CASRLGQAANYGYTF | TGTGCCAGCAGACTGGGACAGGCAGCTAACTATGGCTACACCTTC | TRBD1 | TRBJ1-2 | TRBV11-1 | .
CASSQWTGHYEQYF | TGTGCCAGCAGCCAATGGACAGGGCACTACGAGCAGTACTTC | TRBD1 | TRBJ2-7 | TRBV14 | .
CASSQDLATGANVLTF | TGTGCCAGCAGCCAAGATTTGGCCACTGGGGCCAACGTCCTGACTTTC | . | TRBJ2-6 | TRBV3-1/TRBV3-2 | once
CARSLVPSRTSCNEQFF | TGTGCCAGAAGCTTGGTTCCTTCAAGGACTAGCTGCAATGAGCAGTTCTTC | TRBD2 | TRBJ2-1 | TRBV5-3 | .
CASSSGTGQVDSPLHF | TGCGCCAGCAGCTCCGGTACGGGACAGGTAGATTCACCCCTCCACTTT | TRBD1 | TRBJ1-6 | TRBV5-1 | .
CASSFDIANYGYTF | TGTGCCAGCAGCTTCGACATAGCTAACTATGGCTACACCTTC | . | TRBJ1-2 | TRBV11-2 | .
CASSPGTGETGELFF | TGTGCCAGCTCACCCGGGACAGGCGAAACCGGGGAGCTGTTTTTT | TRBD1 | TRBJ2-2 | TRBV18 | .
CASSLESGTGGGTF | TGTGCCAGCAGCTTAGAAAGCGGGACAGGGGGCGGTACCTTC | TRBD1 | TRBJ1-2 | TRBV7-8 | .
CATSDAERTDHGELFF | TGTGCCACCAGTGATGCCGAAAGGACAGATCACGGGGAGCTGTTTTTT | . | TRBJ2-2 | TRBV24-1 | .
CASSSGTGTQPQHF | TGTGCCAGTAGTTCCGGGACAGGGACCCAGCCCCAGCATTTT | TRBD1 | TRBJ1-5 | TRBV19 | .